The rows below give T cell receptor beta chains drawn from one sample of a study of blood T cell repertoires in COVID-19. Measured with immunoSEQ multiplex PCR; TCRdb has only the in-frame clones, and not every one. In the table there are around 280,000 clones, approximately 91% of which are singletons. The sequenced sample consisted of PBMCs or T cells enriched from blood (not recorded which). The receptors come from a woman in her thirties or forties who had recovered from COVID-19. CDR3s include the opening cysteine and the closing phenylalanine or tryptophan. Each record gives: V gene, CDR3 length, clone size, CDR3 protein. Where a row states a size, it is once, few, many or the class of an expanded clone; other rows omit it.

v_gene: TRBV19; len: 15; abundance: NA; CDR3aa: CASSSGQGGNQPQHF
v_gene: TRBV6-5; len: 14; abundance: NA; CDR3aa: CASSQRTSRETQYF
v_gene: TRBV5-4; len: 16; abundance: NA; CDR3aa: CASSSSGTSGSYEQYF
v_gene: TRBV21-1; len: 18; abundance: once; CDR3aa: CASSCRTGPGPSKETQYF
v_gene: TRBV15; len: 15; abundance: NA; CDR3aa: CATSRVGAANEKLFF
v_gene: TRBV27; len: 14; abundance: NA; CDR3aa: CASSLSGATDTQYF
v_gene: TRBV11-2; len: 14; abundance: NA; CDR3aa: CASSLTGSNTEAFF
v_gene: TRBV3-1/TRBV3-2; len: 12; abundance: NA; CDR3aa: CASSRTDYGYTF
v_gene: TRBV5-6; len: 13; abundance: NA; CDR3aa: CASSFPGLYGYTF
v_gene: TRBV30; len: 14; abundance: NA; CDR3aa: CAYGPRGAQETQYF
v_gene: TRBV6-5; len: 15; abundance: NA; CDR3aa: CASSYSRTGGTEAFF
v_gene: TRBV9; len: 16; abundance: NA; CDR3aa: CASSVDGGYSYNEQFF
v_gene: TRBV19; len: 16; abundance: NA; CDR3aa: CASMDEGKPWTGELFF
v_gene: TRBV7-9; len: 13; abundance: once; CDR3aa: CASSKQGTGELFF
v_gene: TRBV19; len: 17; abundance: NA; CDR3aa: CASSIRVTSGNTGELFF
v_gene: TRBV19; len: 15; abundance: NA; CDR3aa: CASGDRFRDRGDYTF
v_gene: TRBV4-2; len: 15; abundance: NA; CDR3aa: CASSSRIDSQEKLFF
v_gene: TRBV19; len: 14; abundance: NA; CDR3aa: CASKGQPNTGELFF
v_gene: TRBV18; len: 14; abundance: NA; CDR3aa: CASSEVNSHYGYTF
v_gene: TRBV6-5; len: 14; abundance: NA; CDR3aa: CASIQGAEAYGYTF
v_gene: TRBV3-1/TRBV3-2; len: 12; abundance: NA; CDR3aa: CASSQEWQTQYF
v_gene: TRBV5-1; len: 15; abundance: NA; CDR3aa: CASSLGQGFPNEQFF
v_gene: TRBV5-1; len: 16; abundance: NA; CDR3aa: CASSFTGELAKNIQYF
v_gene: TRBV29-1; len: 14; abundance: few; CDR3aa: CSVEVGQPRVEAFF
v_gene: TRBV19; len: 12; abundance: NA; CDR3aa: CASSPGDYGYTF
v_gene: TRBV2; len: 13; abundance: NA; CDR3aa: CASTGQGRTEAFF
v_gene: TRBV5-1; len: 15; abundance: NA; CDR3aa: CARSRAGGRTDTQYF
v_gene: TRBV5-1; len: 15; abundance: NA; CDR3aa: CASSTGLAGYNEQFF
v_gene: TRBV6-5; len: 16; abundance: NA; CDR3aa: CASSYLSTGESYEQYF
v_gene: TRBV7-8; len: 15; abundance: NA; CDR3aa: CASSLEGQYNSPLHF
v_gene: TRBV29-1; len: 13; abundance: NA; CDR3aa: CSVSGQQNTEAFF
v_gene: TRBV2; len: 15; abundance: few; CDR3aa: CASTTSGSPAGELFF
v_gene: TRBV19; len: 15; abundance: NA; CDR3aa: CASNPQSSVGEKLFF
v_gene: TRBV5-1; len: 16; abundance: NA; CDR3aa: CASSPPGQASTGELFF
v_gene: TRBV19; len: 13; abundance: NA; CDR3aa: CASSSTGYEKLFF
v_gene: TRBV19; len: 15; abundance: NA; CDR3aa: CASSKGQLYSYEQYF